What follows are 21 T cell receptor beta chains derived from one specimen sequenced in a study of blood T cell repertoires in COVID-19. The method was immunoSEQ multiplex PCR; TCRdb's version includes in-frame clones alone and lacks a portion of them. The sample lists around 190,000 clones, approximately 79% occurring once. The sample consisted of peripheral blood. These receptors were taken from a woman aged 45 to 65 with acute or convalescent COVID-19.

As DNA, the CDR3 is TGTGCCAGCAGCTTAGCAGGGGGGAACACTGAAGCTTTCTTT. Its translation is CASSLAGGNTEAFF. The chain couples TRBV11-2 to TRBJ1-1; 7 positions agree with TRBD1. The CDR3 has 14 amino acids. The germline CDR1 and CDR2 sequences are SGHAT and FQNNGV. Losses at the gene ends were 1 base for V and 1 base for J; bases not matched to a gene: 0.

J is TRBJ1-4 and V is TRBV28; TRBD1 aligns across 7 bases. CDR3 size: 14 residues. With V trimmed by 5 bases and J by 8 bases, 8 bases remained unmatched. Per germline, CDR1 MDHEN and CDR2 SYDVKM. The CDR3 DNA reads TGTGCCAGCAGTAACAGGGACAGCCACGAAAAACTGTTTTTT. Translating it yields CASSNRDSHEKLFF.

The chain links TRBV5-6 to TRBJ2-7; D not certain. Between the trimmed V and J ends, which lost 6 bases and 4 bases, there was a span of 8 bases. Germline V lookup: CDR1 SGHDT, CDR2 YYEEEE. This CDR3 spans 11 amino acids. Here the CDR3 reads CASNPEYEQYF. The CDR3 DNA follows: TGTGCCAGCAACCCCGAGTACGAGCAGTACTTC.

J is TRBJ1-2 and V is TRBV18; 10 nucleotides match TRBD1. Germline V gene lookup returns CDR1 KGHSH and CDR2 LQKENI. The CDR3 runs 15 residues. V was clipped by 8 bases and J by 3 bases; unmatched bases: 9. Here the CDR3 reads CASTLGQGGHYGYTF. The DNA of the CDR3 is TGTGCCAGCACCCTCGGACAGGGGGGGCACTATGGCTACACCTTC.

The J gene is TRBJ1-1, the V gene TRBV2; D possibly corresponds to TRBD1 (5 bases). Germline V CDR1 and CDR2: SNHLY, FYNNEI. The CDR3 has 12 amino acids. Trimming cost V 6 bases and J 10 bases, with 15 bases left between them. CDR3 loop: CASRADTKGAFF. DNA of the CDR3: TGTGCCAGCAGGGCGGACACAAAGGGAGCTTTCTTT.

This chain connects TRBV7-8 to TRBJ2-7; 10 bases align to TRBD1. Germline V lookup: CDR1 SGHVS, CDR2 FQNEAQ. The CDR3 is 15 amino acids. With 4 bases clipped from V and 6 bases from J, the junction kept 9 bases outside the gene matches. The CDR3, as DNA: TGTGCCAGCAGCTCCCGGGACAGGGGTGTAGGCGAGCAGTACTTC. This encodes CASSSRDRGVGEQYF.

V usage is TRBV7-9 and J usage is TRBJ1-1; 11 positions match TRBD1. J gave up 0 bases and V 5 bases, and 5 bases lay outside the gene matches. Germline V lookup: CDR1 SEHNR, CDR2 FQNEAQ (reference sequence). The CDR3 runs 16 residues. CDR3 in DNA: TGTGCCAGCAGCATATGGGGACAGGGGGTGAACACTGAAGCTTTCTTT. Amino acid sequence: CASSIWGQGVNTEAFF.

The chain uses TRBV19 and TRBJ2-1; D may be TRBD2 (5 bases). Germline V gene sequence: CDR1 LNHDA, CDR2 SQIVND (reference sequence). V was cut by 8 bases and J by 4 bases, with 18 bases left in between. CDR3 size: 15 residues. The DNA of the CDR3 is TGTGCCAGTCAGTATGAACGGGGAGTATACAATGAGCAGTTCTTC. Its protein is CASQYERGVYNEQFF.

There are a few counts of this clone. The chain uses TRBV7-2 and TRBJ2-1; TRBD2 aligns across 11 bases. There are 13 residues in the CDR3. Germline lookup yields CDR1 SGHTA and CDR2 FQGNSA. Trimming removed 7 bases from V and 6 bases from J; junction bases left unmatched: 2. This chain's CDR3 is CASILAGGNEQFF. The DNA of the CDR3 is TGTGCCAGCATCCTAGCGGGAGGCAATGAGCAGTTCTTC.

The CDR3 protein is CASSRQSGLAGGHYEQYF. The CDR3 DNA sequence: TGCGCCAGCAGCCGCCAGTCCGGTCTGGCAGGGGGCCACTACGAGCAGTACTTC. This sequence joins TRBV4-3 and TRBJ2-7; 8 nucleotides match TRBD1. The CDR3 extends over 18 amino acids. Germline lookup yields CDR1 LGHNA and CDR2 YSLEER. The J segment lost 3 bases and the V segment lost 4 bases, leaving 17 bases of the junction unmatched.

This chain links TRBV25-1 with TRBJ1-6, with D perhaps TRBD1 (6 bases). Trimming pared 6 bases from V and 7 bases from J, leaving 19 bases between. Germline CDR1 reads MGHDK; CDR2 reads SYGVNS. CDR3 length equals 16 residues. CDR3 DNA: TGTGCCAGCAGAGAAGCAGGGGATCGAGGAAATTCACCCCTCCACTTT. The encoded protein is CASREAGDRGNSPLHF.

A single count supports this clone. The V gene is TRBV18, the J gene TRBJ2-7; 8 nucleotides align to TRBD2. Trimming removed 6 bases from V and 7 bases from J; junction bases left unmatched: 14. The CDR3 is 15 amino acids. Germline values: CDR1 KGHSH, CDR2 LQKENI. This CDR3 is CASSLGSGLDSEQYF. The DNA for the CDR3 is TGTGCCAGCTCCCTCGGTTCGGGACTAGACTCGGAGCAGTACTTC.

The V and J genes are TRBV19 and TRBJ1-2; TRBD1 matches at 8 bases. V lost 6 bases to trimming and J lost 3 bases; unmatched junction nucleotides: 3. This CDR3 spans 13 amino acids. Germline values: CDR1 LNHDA, CDR2 SQIVND (reference sequence). The CDR3 reads CASSVDRDYGYTF. In DNA form, the CDR3 reads TGTGCCAGTAGCGTGGACAGGGACTATGGCTACACCTTC.

This clone has more than one count but fewer than ten. The rearrangement uses TRBV18 and TRBJ2-1; D perhaps matches TRBD1 (6 bases). Germline CDR1 is KGHSH and CDR2 is LQKENI. This CDR3 has 14 residues. With 3 bases removed from V and 2 bases from J, the gap between germline ends came to 8 bases. The CDR3 protein is CASSPGQPYNEQFF. The DNA of the CDR3 is TGTGCCAGCTCACCTGGACAGCCCTACAATGAGCAGTTCTTC. Using reference TRBV18 and TRBJ2-1 for the parts outside the CDR3, the full variable domain is NAGVMQNPRHLVRRRGQEARLRCSPMKGHSHVYWYRQLPEEGLKFMVYLQKENIIDESGMPKERFSAEFPKEGPSILRIQQVVRGDSAAYFCASSPGQPYNEQFFGPGTRLTVL.

This clone was picked up many times. V is TRBV7-2 and J is TRBJ1-1; D not certain. CDR3 size: 14 residues. Germline assignment: CDR1 SGHTA and CDR2 FQGNSA. V dropped 2 bases and J dropped 0 bases, with 7 bases sitting between them. The chain's CDR3 is CASSLNTLNTEAFF. CDR3 DNA sequence: TGTGCCAGCAGCTTAAATACATTGAACACTGAAGCTTTCTTT.

V is TRBV2 and J is TRBJ1-5, with D uncertain. CDR3 length: 13 residues. The V end lost 4 bases, the J end lost 3 bases, and 7 bases lay between the germline ends. Germline-derived CDR1 and CDR2 are SNHLY and FYNNEI. CDR3 residues: CASSGQINQPQHF. The CDR3 coding sequence is TGTGCCAGCAGTGGGCAGATCAATCAGCCCCAGCATTTT.

This clone was detected only once. V gene TRBV5-8 combines with J gene TRBJ2-5; 13 nucleotides line up with TRBD2. The ends lost 1 base at V and 5 bases at J; junction bases unmatched: 8. The germline CDR1 and CDR2 sequences are SGHTS and YDEGEE. This CDR3 has 17 amino acids. CDR3 nucleotide sequence: TGTGCCAGCAGCTTGTCTCGACTAGCGGGAGGAGGGGAGACCCAGTACTTC. Its translation is CASSLSRLAGGGETQYF.

This sequence joins TRBV12-3 or TRBV12-4 and TRBJ2-1, with a weak D call TRBD2 (6 bases). The CDR3 has 12 residues. Trimming shortened V by 2 bases and J by 10 bases, and 9 bases separated the two germline ends. The CDR3 DNA sequence: TGTGCCAGCAGTTTACTAGCGCGCGAGCAGTTCTTC. Protein: CASSLLAREQFF.

The chain employs TRBV27 and TRBJ2-7, with unresolved D. Germline loops: CDR1 MNHEY, CDR2 SMNVEV (reference sequence). Trimming shortened V by 2 bases and J by 2 bases, and 7 bases separated the two germline ends. There are 13 residues in the CDR3. For the CDR3, the DNA is TGTGCCAGCAGTTTAGCCCCAGCCTACGAGCAGTACTTC. This translates into CASSLAPAYEQYF.

The rearrangement links TRBV7-2 to TRBJ2-7; a possible D gene is TRBD2 (7 bases). Germline values: CDR1 SGHTA, CDR2 FQGNSA. The CDR3 runs 15 residues. V lost 4 bases, J lost 2 bases, and 15 bases lay in between. The CDR3 DNA follows: TGTGCCAGCAGCTCTTCGGGGGGCGGGACCTACGAGCAGTACTTC. The encoded protein is CASSSSGGGTYEQYF.

The V call is TRBV12-3 or TRBV12-4, the J call TRBJ2-7; no reliable D call. Trimming pared 3 bases from V and 4 bases from J, leaving 7 bases between. The CDR3 extends over 12 amino acids. CDR3 amino acids: CASSFEWYEQYF. Here the CDR3 DNA reads TGTGCCAGCAGTTTTGAGTGGTACGAGCAGTACTTC.